The rows below give T cell receptor beta chains drawn from one sample of a study of cytomegalovirus exposure and HLA in healthy donors. Data came from immunoSEQ multiplex PCR; TCRdb stores just in-frame clones and leaves some out. Of roughly 310,000 clones detected, approximately 91% appear once; the ten largest clones hold approximately 0.9%. The sample comprised PBMCs. These receptors all come from a man aged 25-45 years in good health and CMV-seronegative. The conserved cysteine and the conserved F or W are not part of the CDR3 here. A D gene is named only where the DNA matches it firmly.

TRBV5-1	TRBD1	ASSSRTGANTGELF
TRBV5-8	TRBD2	ASSRGDYSDTQY
TRBV28	.	ASSLGTQPQH
TRBV5-1	.	ASSLDGGRGEQY
TRBV6-6	TRBD1	ASSRDRFYEQY
TRBV4-3	TRBD1	ASSQDQGEANEKLF
TRBV6-1	TRBD1	ATLGTAVPNYGYT
TRBV15	TRBD1	ATSRVGTGGDYGYT
TRBV7-9	.	ASSLAGFYEQF
TRBV9	.	ASSSSTSSNQPQH
TRBV5-6	.	ASSPSRVNEQF
TRBV15	.	ATSRDAGAITEAF
TRBV6-5	.	ASSYRSSYEQY
TRBV9	TRBD2	ASSVDKRGETQY
TRBV6-1	.	ASQRTDLSYEQY
TRBV6-1	.	ASRLHHGQISTIY
TRBV29-1	.	SVISDSNYGYT
TRBV11-2	.	ASSLDRAEQF
TRBV18	TRBD2	ASSPSVLAGGINTGELF
TRBV20-1	.	SAQLGSQY
TRBV19	TRBD1	ASLNTGAGDTQY
TRBV30	TRBD1	AWSTGGRTEAF
TRBV4-1	.	ASSQDGLTSQETQY
TRBV18	.	ASSPPLGKSSYNEQF
TRBV6-5	.	ASSYGGRGTDTQY
TRBV14	.	ASSQDRGYGYT
TRBV27	.	ASSFSGGSGLRRDTQY
TRBV2	.	ASKGRLETQY
TRBV15	TRBD1	ATSVGTGPNYGYT
TRBV19	TRBD1	ASSRDRFSGELF
TRBV6-5	.	ASSYTGRAF
TRBV6-6	.	ASTNGGNTGELF
TRBV6-6	TRBD1	ASDRGIGNTIY
TRBV4-1	.	ASSIRANTEAF
TRBV19	TRBD1	ASSPWDRSYGYT
TRBV5-6	.	ASSLFTGYNSPLH
TRBV5-6	.	ASSVDPTGAQY
TRBV5-1	TRBD2	ASSLTSGSNNEQF
TRBV5-8	.	ASSPVGAPSSYEQY
TRBV6-1	TRBD1	ASSEAWDRGLNTEAF
TRBV4-3	.	ASSQALEVNYGYT
TRBV9	.	ASSVEVRATKGIQGGNQPQH
TRBV11-2	.	ASSPGVTTEAF
TRBV27	.	ASSRTISDTTYGYT
TRBV5-1	TRBD2	ASSLASGGSYEQY
TRBV7-9	.	ASSLVQGQPNSPLH
TRBV5-1	.	ASSLMSGDNSPLH
TRBV27	.	ASRLQGGLGTGELF
TRBV4-1	TRBD1	ASSQDRGPYEQY
TRBV27	.	ASSTGRNSPLH
TRBV18	.	ASHRDPQETQY
TRBV30	.	ASSGLLAVGELF
TRBV27	.	ASSLSGANVLT
TRBV30	.	AWGTELNYGYT
TRBV4-1	TRBD2	ASSHYAPGLAGGDDNEQF
TRBV19	TRBD1	ASTHPGQGANEQF
TRBV2	TRBD2	ASRTSSSYEQY
TRBV9	TRBD1	ASSATLGAGGYGYT